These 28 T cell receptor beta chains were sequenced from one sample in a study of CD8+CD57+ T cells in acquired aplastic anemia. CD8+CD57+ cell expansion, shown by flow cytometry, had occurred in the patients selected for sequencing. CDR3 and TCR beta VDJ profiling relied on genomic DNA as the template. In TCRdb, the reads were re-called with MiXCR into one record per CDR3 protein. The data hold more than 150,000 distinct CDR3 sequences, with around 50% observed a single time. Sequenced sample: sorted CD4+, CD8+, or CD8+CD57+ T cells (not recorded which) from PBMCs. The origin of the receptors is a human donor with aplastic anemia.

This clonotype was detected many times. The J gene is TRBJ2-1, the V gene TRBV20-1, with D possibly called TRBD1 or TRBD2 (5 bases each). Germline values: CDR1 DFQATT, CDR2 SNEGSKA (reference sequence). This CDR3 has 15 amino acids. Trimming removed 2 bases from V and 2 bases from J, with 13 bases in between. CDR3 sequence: CSARRTGPAYNEQFF. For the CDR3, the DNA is TGCAGTGCTAGAAGGACGGGGCCCGCCTACAATGAGCAGTTCTTC.

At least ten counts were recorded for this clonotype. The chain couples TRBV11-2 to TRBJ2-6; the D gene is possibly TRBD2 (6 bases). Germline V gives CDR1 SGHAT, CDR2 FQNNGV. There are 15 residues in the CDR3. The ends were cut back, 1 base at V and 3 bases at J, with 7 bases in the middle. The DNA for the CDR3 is TGTGCCAGCAGCTTAGGGAGGGTTGGGGCCAACGTCCTGACTTTC. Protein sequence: CASSLGRVGANVLTF.

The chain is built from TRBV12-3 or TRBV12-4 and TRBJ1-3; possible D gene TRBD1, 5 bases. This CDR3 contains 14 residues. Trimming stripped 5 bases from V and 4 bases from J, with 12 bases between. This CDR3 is CASSIRVDGNTIYF. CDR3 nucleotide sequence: TGTGCCAGCAGTATCAGGGTAGACGGAAACACCATATATTTT.

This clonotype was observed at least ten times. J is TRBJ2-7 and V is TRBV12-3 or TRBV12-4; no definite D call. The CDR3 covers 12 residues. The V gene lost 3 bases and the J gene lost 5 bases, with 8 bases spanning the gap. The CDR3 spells CASSFRWNEQYF. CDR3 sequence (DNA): TGTGCCAGCAGTTTTAGGTGGAACGAGCAGTACTTC.

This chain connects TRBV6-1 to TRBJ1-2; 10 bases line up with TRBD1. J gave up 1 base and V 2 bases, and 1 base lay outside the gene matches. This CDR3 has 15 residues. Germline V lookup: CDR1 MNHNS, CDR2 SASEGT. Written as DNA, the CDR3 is TGTGCCAGCAGTGAAAGGACAGGGGGTAACTATGGCTACACCTTC. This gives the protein CASSERTGGNYGYTF.

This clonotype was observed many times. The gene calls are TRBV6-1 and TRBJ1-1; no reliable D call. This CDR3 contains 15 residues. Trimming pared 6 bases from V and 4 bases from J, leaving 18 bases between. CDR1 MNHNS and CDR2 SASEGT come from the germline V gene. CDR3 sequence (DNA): TGTGCCAGCAGACAGAAACCGGGGTGGAGCACTGAAGCTTTCTTT. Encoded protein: CASRQKPGWSTEAFF.

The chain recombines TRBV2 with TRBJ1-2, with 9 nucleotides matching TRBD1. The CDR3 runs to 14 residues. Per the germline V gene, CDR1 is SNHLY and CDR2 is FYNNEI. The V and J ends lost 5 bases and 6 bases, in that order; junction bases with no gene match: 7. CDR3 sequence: CASSFVGQGHGYTF. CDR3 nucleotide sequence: TGTGCCAGCAGTTTTGTGGGACAGGGTCATGGCTACACCTTC. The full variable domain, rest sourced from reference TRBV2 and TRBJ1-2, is EPEVTQTPSHQVTQMGQEVILRCVPISNHLYFYWYRQILGQKVEFLVSFYNNEISEKSEIFDDQFSVERPDGSNFTLKIRSTKLEDSAMYFCASSFVGQGHGYTFGSGTRLTVV.

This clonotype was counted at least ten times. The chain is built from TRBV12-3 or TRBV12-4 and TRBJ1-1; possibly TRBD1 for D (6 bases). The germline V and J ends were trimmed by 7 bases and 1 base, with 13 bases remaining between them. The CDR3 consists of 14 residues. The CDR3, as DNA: TGTGCCAGCAAAGGAGGACAGCCGAACACTGAAGCTTTCTTT. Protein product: CASKGGQPNTEAFF.

The CDR3 here is CASSKDLNTEAFF. CDR3 nucleotide sequence: TGTGCCAGCAGCAAGGACCTGAACACTGAAGCTTTCTTT. The genes are TRBV11-3 and TRBJ1-1; D remains unclear. This CDR3 region has 13 residues. Germline loops: CDR1 SGHNT, CDR2 YENEEA. V gave up 5 bases and J gave up 0 bases, with 7 bases separating them.

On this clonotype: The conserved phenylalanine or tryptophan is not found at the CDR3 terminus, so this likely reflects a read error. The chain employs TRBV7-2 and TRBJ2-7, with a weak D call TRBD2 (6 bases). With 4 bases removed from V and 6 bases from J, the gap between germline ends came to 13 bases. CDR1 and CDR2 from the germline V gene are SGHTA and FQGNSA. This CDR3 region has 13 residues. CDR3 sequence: CASSSQRGTEQYS. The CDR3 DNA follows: TGTGCCAGCAGCTCCCAACGGGGGACCGAGCAGTACTCC.

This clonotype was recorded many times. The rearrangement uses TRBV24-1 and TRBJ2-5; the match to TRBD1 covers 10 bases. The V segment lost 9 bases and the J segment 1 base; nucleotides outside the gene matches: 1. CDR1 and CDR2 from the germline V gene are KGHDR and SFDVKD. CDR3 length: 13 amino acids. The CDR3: CATRQGAQETQYF. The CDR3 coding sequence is TGTGCCACCCGACAGGGGGCCCAAGAGACCCAGTACTTC.

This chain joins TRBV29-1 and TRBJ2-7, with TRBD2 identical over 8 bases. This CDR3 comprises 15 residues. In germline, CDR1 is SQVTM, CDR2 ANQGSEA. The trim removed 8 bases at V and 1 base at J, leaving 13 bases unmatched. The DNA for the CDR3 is TGCAGCATTGGGATCCCAGCGGGAGTGTCCTACGAGCAGTACTTC. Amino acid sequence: CSIGIPAGVSYEQYF.

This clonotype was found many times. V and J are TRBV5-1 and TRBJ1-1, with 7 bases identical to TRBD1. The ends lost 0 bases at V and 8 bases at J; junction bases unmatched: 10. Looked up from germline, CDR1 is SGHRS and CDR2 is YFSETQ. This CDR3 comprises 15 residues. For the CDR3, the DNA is TGCGCCAGCAGCTTGGAGGCAGGGGGGAGAGGGGAAGCTTTCTTT. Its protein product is CASSLEAGGRGEAFF. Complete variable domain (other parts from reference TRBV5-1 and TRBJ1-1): KAGVTQTPRYLIKTRGQQVTLSCSPISGHRSVSWYQQTPGQGLQFLFEYFSETQRNKGNFPGRFSGRQFSNSRSEMNVSTLELGDSALYLCASSLEAGGRGEAFFGQGTRLTVV.

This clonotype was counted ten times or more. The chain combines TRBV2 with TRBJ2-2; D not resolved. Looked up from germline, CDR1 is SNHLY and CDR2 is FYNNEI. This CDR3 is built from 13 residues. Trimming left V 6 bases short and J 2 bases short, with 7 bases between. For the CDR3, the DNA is TGTGCCAGCAGGATGGAAAACACCGGGGAGCTGTTTTTT. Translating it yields CASRMENTGELFF.

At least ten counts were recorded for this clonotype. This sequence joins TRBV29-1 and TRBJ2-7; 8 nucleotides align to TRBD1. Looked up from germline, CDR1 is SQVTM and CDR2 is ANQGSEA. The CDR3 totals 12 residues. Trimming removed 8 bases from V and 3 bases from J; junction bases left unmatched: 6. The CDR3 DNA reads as TGCAGCCCTTGGACAGGGTTCTACGAGCAGTACTTC. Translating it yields CSPWTGFYEQYF.

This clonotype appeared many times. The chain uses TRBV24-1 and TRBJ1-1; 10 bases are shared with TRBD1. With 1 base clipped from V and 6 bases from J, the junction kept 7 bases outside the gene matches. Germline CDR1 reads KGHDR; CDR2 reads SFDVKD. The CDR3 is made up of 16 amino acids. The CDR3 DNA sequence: TGTGCCACCAGTGATTTCGATGACAGGGGGCGGTCTGAAGCTTTCTTT. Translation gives CATSDFDDRGRSEAFF.

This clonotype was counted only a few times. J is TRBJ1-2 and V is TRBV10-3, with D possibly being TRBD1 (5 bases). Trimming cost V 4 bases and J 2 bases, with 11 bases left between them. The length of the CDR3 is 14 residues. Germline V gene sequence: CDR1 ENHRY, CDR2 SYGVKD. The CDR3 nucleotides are TGTGCCATCAGTGTCGAGGGGATGAACTATGGCTACACCTTC. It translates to CAISVEGMNYGYTF.

The CDR3 DNA sequence: TGTGCCAGCAGCGCAGAGGGTGAGCAGTTCTTC. Its protein product is CASSAEGEQFF. This chain joins TRBV7-9 and TRBJ2-1; D perhaps matches TRBD2 (5 bases). This CDR3 has 11 amino acids. Germline CDR1 reads SEHNR; CDR2 reads FQNEAQ (reference sequence). V lost 5 bases to trimming and J lost 9 bases, with 8 bases between them.

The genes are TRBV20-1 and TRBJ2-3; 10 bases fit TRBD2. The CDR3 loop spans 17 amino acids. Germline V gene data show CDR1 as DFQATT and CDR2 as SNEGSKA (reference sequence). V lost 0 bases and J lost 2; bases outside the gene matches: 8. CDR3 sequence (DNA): TGCAGTGCTAGAGATGGGAGCGGGGGGGCCCTCACAGATACGCAGTATTTT. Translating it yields CSARDGSGGALTDTQYF.

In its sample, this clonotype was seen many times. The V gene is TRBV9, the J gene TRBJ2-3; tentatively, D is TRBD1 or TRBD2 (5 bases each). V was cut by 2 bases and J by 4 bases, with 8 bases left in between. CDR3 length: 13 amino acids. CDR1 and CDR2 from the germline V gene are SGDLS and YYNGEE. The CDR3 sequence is CASSVMGADTQYF. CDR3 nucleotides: TGTGCCAGCAGCGTCATGGGGGCAGATACGCAGTATTTT.

CDR3 region: CSAQRGTSGIYEQYF. As DNA, the CDR3 is TGCAGTGCTCAGAGGGGGACTAGCGGAATTTACGAGCAGTACTTC. This chain uses TRBV20-1 with TRBJ2-7, with 11 bases lining up with TRBD2. The CDR3 is 15 residues long. J lost 4 bases, V lost 5 bases, and 10 bases had no gene match. CDR1 is DFQATT and CDR2 is SNEGSKA in the germline V gene (reference sequence).

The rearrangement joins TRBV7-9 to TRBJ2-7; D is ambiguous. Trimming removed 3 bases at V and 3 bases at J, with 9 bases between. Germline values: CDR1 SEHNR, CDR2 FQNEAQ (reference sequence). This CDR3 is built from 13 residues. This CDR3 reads CASSLEALYEQYF. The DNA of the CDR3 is TGTGCCAGCAGCTTGGAAGCCCTCTACGAGCAGTACTTC. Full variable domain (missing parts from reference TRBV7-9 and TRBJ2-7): DTGVSQNPRHKITKRGQNVTFRCDPISEHNRLYWYRQTLGQGPEFLTYFQNEAQLEKSRLLSDRFSAERPKGSFSTLEIQRTEQGDSAMYLCASSLEALYEQYFGPGTRLTVT.

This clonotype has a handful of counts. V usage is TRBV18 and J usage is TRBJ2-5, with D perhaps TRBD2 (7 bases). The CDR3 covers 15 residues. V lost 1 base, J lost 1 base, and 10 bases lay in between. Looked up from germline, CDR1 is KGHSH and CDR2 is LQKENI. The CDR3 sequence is CASSPRGGPQETQYF. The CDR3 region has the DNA TGTGCCAGCTCACCACGGGGGGGGCCCCAAGAGACCCAGTACTTC.

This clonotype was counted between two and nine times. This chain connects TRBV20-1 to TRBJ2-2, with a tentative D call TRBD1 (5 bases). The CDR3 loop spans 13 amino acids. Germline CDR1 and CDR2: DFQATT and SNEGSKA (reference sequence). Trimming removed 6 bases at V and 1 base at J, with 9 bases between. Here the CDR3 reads CSAVDRNTGELFF. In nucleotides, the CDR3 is TGCAGTGCGGTCGACAGGAACACCGGGGAGCTGTTTTTT.

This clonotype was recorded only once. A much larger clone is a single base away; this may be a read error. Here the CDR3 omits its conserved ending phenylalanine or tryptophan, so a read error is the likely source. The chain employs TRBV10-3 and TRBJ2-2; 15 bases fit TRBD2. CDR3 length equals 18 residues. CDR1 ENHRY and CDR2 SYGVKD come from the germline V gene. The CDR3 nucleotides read TGTGCCAGCAGTCGACGGACTAGCGGGGGGGGTCTTACCGGGGAGCTGTTTTTG. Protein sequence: CASSRRTSGGGLTGELFL.

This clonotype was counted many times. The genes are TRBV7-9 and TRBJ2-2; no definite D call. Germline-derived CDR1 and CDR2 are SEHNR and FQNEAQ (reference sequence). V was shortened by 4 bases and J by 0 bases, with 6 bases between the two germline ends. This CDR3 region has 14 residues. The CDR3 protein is CASSSTPNTGELFF. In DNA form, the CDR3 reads TGTGCCAGCAGCTCGACACCGAACACCGGGGAGCTGTTTTTT.

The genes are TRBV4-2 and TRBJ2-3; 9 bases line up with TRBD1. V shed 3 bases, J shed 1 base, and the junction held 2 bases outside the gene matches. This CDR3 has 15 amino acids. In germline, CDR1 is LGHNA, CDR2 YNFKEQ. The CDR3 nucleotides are TGTGCCAGCAGCCAGACAGGGGGGGGCACAGATACGCAGTATTTT. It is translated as CASSQTGGGTDTQYF.

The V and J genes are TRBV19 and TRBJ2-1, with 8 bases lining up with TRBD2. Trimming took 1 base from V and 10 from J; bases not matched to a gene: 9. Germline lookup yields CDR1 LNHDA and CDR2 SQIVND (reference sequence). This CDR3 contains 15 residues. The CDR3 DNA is TGTGCCAGTAGTATAGCCACGGGGGGGCGAGGGGAGCAGTTCTTC. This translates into CASSIATGGRGEQFF.